Included here is one T cell receptor (beta chain) sequence, with context. Compared with germline, one end of the junction differs, possibly owing to a read error. These data are taken from a study of blood T cell repertoires in COVID-19. Study-wide context: Both acute and convalescent COVID-19 samples were obtained from the United States, Italy and Spain. The analysed material was cDNA or gDNA that came from T cells, B-cell-depleted T cells, or PBMCs.

Germline-derived CDR1 and CDR2 are SSHAT and FNYEAQ (reference sequence). This CDR3 is 17 amino acids long. Original handling: Reference gene primer amplification gave estimated nucleated cell counts. Here immunoSEQ multiplex PCR was the method, and the copy in TCRdb shows in-frame clones only, minus some. V, J and clone size derive from that table, while D and trimming were established from the DNA sequence. The repertoire holds around 130,000 clones, with approximately 77% as singletons. The source is a human donor in a cohort sampled during active COVID-19. The V call is TRBV7-7, the J call TRBJ1-2; possible D gene TRBD1, 6 bases. Specimen: peripheral blood. This CDR3 is CASSVCRDKFKFYGYTF. CDR3 coding DNA: TGTGCTAGCAGCGTCTGTCGGGACAAGTTCAAATTCTATGGCTACACCTTC.